Described below is a single T cell receptor (beta chain) sequence and its context. The source of the sample is a study of PD-1 blockade in mismatch repair-deficient tumors. This CDR3 spans 13 amino acids. Germline CDR1 reads PRHDT; CDR2 reads FYEKMQ (reference sequence). The V end was cut by 4 bases, the J end by 4 bases, with 10 bases between. Some clones are missing from TCRdb's copy, which holds only in-frame ones; the method was immunoSEQ multiplex PCR. The profile shows under 85,000 clones, around 80% of them singletons. This TCR came from an adult with mismatch repair-deficient cancer. Specimen: peripheral blood, collected 2 weeks after starting pembrolizumab. This chain connects TRBV13 to TRBJ1-1, with unresolved D. For the CDR3, the DNA is TGTGCCAGCAGCTCATTCGGGTCCACTGAAGCTTTCTTT. It is translated as CASSSFGSTEAFF. The full variable domain, with the rest looked up from reference TRBV13 and TRBJ1-1, is AAGVIQSPRHLIKEKRETATLKCYPIPRHDTVYWYQQGPGQDPQFLISFYEKMQSDKGSIPDRFSAQQFSDYHSELNMSSLELGDSALYFCASSSFGSTEAFFGQGTRLTVV.